This section outlines one T cell receptor (beta chain) sequence together with its context. It has no known antigen specificity. Base qualities are not at hand, and no much larger clone is one base apart. The collaborating institutions used their own protocols to collect whole blood in K2EDTA tubes. For TCRbeta analysis, collaborator samples were shipped as frozen whole blood, as isolated PBMCs, or as DNA extracted from either sample type. This entry belongs to a study of blood T cell repertoires in COVID-19 (dated by TCRdb to 2020 to 2022). About the investigation overall: Samples covering the acute and convalescent phases of COVID-19 were provided by collaborators in the United States, Italy and Spain. The material from the prospective study consisted of cDNA or gDNA derived from T cells, B-cell-depleted T cells, or PBMCs. Deeply sampled blood TCRbeta repertoires from subjects exposed to, actively infected with, or recovered from COVID-19 were included in the dataset. The repertoires were released in a freely available public database meant as a resource for research on the immune response to SARS-CoV-2. The samples were drawn from two sources: the first 160 participants of the ongoing ImmuneRACE study, and 1,000 to 1,500 subjects contributed by 6 global collaborators. Sample metadata almost always included a de-identified subject ID, COVID-19 status, age in years and sex. HLA class I and class II types, where available, came from metadata supplied by the sample provider rather than from assay-based typing. Overall results and qualifications from the work: How much clinical and demographic metadata was included differed by source and by participant, and the metadata was provided uncurated.

The CDR3 starts with the cysteine, ends with the phenylalanine, and has 13 residues. Solely the CDR3 DNA is kept, with 39 bases framed from the first base. The germline ends are 13 bases apart after V is trimmed by 7 bases and J by 3 bases. Based on the germline V gene (reference sequence), the CDR1 and CDR2 sequences are LGHDT and YNNKEL. TCRbeta CDR3 regions were amplified from genomic DNA by means of the immunoSEQ Assay, a bias-controlled multiplex PCR. In the original analysis: The number of nucleated cells in each sample was estimated by amplification of reference gene primers within the assay. To quantify the absolute abundance of each unique TCRbeta CDR3 rearrangement, sequence reads were collapsed and filtered. Productive Simpson clonality was computed per sample as the square root of Simpson's diversity index over productive rearrangements. TCRdb mirrors the immuneACCESS table, restricted to in-frame sequences. Some clones are absent from its copies; in checked studies, under half trace to an unresolved V gene, and the reason for the others is unknown. That table supplies the V and J calls and clone size; D and trimming were determined from the DNA. This sample lists 30,000 to 45,000 clones; about 74% were detected once. The ten biggest clones cover roughly 2% of the sample.

The chain couples TRBV3-1 (or the pseudogene TRBV3-2) to TRBJ2-7, with a tentative D gene TRBD2 over 6 matching bases. The specimen was peripheral blood. The receptor was derived from a man aged 55 to 70 with active COVID-19. The DNA is TGTGCCAGCACCCATGGGGGAGGCTACGAGCAGTACTTC. Its protein reads: CASTHGGGYEQYF.